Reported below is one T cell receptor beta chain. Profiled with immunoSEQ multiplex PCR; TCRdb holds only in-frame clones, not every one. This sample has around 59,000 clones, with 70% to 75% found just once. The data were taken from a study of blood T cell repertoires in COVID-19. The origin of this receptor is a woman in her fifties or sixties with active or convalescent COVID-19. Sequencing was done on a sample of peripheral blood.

The CDR3 DNA is TGTGCCAGCCGACAGGGCACAGATACGCAGTATTTT. The encoded protein is CASRQGTDTQYF. V is TRBV11-3 and J is TRBJ2-3, with D possibly being TRBD1 (6 bases). This CDR3 has 12 residues. With 8 bases removed from V and 1 base from J, the gap between germline ends came to 7 bases. The germline gives CDR1 SGHNT, CDR2 YENEEA. The full variable domain, with the rest looked up from reference TRBV11-3 and TRBJ2-3, is EAGVVQSPRYKIIEKKQPVAFWCNPISGHNTLYWYLQNLGQGPELLIRYENEEAVDDSQLPKDRFSAERLKGVDSTLKIQPAELGDSAVYLCASRQGTDTQYFGPGTRLTVL.